This passage covers 13 T cell receptor beta chains from one sample sequenced in a study of blood T cell repertoires in COVID-19. The method was immunoSEQ multiplex PCR; TCRdb's version includes in-frame clones alone and lacks a portion of them. The sample yields 200,000 to 250,000 clones, 80% to 90% seen once. Sequencing was carried out using peripheral blood. The receptors were gathered from a woman of 80 years or more with COVID-19, enrolled during active disease.

The genes are TRBV28 and TRBJ1-2; 9 bases agree with TRBD1. The CDR3 runs to 15 residues. V shed 5 bases, J shed 5 bases, and the junction held 9 bases outside the gene matches. Germline CDR1 and CDR2: MDHEN and SYDVKM. The CDR3 loop reads CASSPATGGGYGYTF. In DNA form, the CDR3 reads TGTGCCAGCAGTCCAGCTACAGGGGGCGGGTATGGCTACACCTTC.

The chain joins TRBV5-3 to TRBJ2-2; 11 positions agree with TRBD2. TRBV5-3 is identified as an open reading frame with a role that is uncertain. The J segment lost 1 base and the V segment lost 2 bases, leaving 7 bases of the junction unmatched. The CDR3 loop spans 18 amino acids. The CDR3 sequence: CARSFVRLAGRNTGELFF. In DNA form, the CDR3 reads TGTGCCAGAAGCTTCGTGAGACTAGCGGGGAGGAACACCGGGGAGCTGTTTTTT.

The rearrangement joins TRBV5-6 to TRBJ2-7, with D perhaps matching TRBD1 (6 bases). CDR1 is SGHDT and CDR2 is YYEEEE in the germline V gene. The CDR3 extends over 14 amino acids. V lost 0 bases, J lost 10 bases, and 17 bases lay in between. The CDR3 loop reads CASSLGQGTGTQYV. In DNA, the CDR3 is TGTGCCAGCAGCTTGGGGCAGGGGACGGGAACCCAGTACGTC.

The gene calls are TRBV28 and TRBJ2-7; tentatively, D is TRBD1 (6 bases). There are 14 residues in the CDR3. Trimming shortened V by 6 bases and J by 6 bases, and 18 bases separated the two germline ends. From germline, CDR1 is MDHEN and CDR2 SYDVKM. This CDR3 reads CASSLTSRGGEQYF. CDR3 nucleotides: TGTGCCAGCAGCCTTACAAGCAGGGGCGGCGAGCAGTACTTC.

The chain uses TRBV7-3 and TRBJ1-1; D remains unclear. Trimming stripped 4 bases from V and 3 bases from J, with 9 bases between. This CDR3 has 13 amino acids. Germline CDR1 and CDR2: SGHTA and FQGTGA. CDR3 sequence (DNA): TGTGCCAGCAGCTACAGCACGGACACTGAAGCTTTCTTT. Its translation: CASSYSTDTEAFF.

This chain links TRBV7-2 with TRBJ2-7, with 9 nucleotides matching TRBD1. The ends lost 5 bases at V and 7 bases at J; junction bases unmatched: 9. Germline CDR1 SGHTA, CDR2 FQGNSA. The CDR3 has 14 residues. In DNA form, the CDR3 reads TGTGCCAGCAGCGTACTACAGGGGGCTGGGGAGCAGTACTTC. It encodes CASSVLQGAGEQYF.

To note about this clone: Additional DNA sequences in this sample encode the identical CDR3. The V gene is TRBV28, the J gene TRBJ1-2; a weak D match, TRBD1 (6 bases). The V and J ends lost 5 bases and 4 bases respectively, with 14 bases between them. Germline V lookup: CDR1 MDHEN, CDR2 SYDVKM. The CDR3 extends over 14 amino acids. CDR3 residues: CASSPRTGTYGYTF. CDR3 nucleotide sequence: TGTGCCAGCAGTCCCCGTACAGGGACCTATGGCTACACCTTC.

This chain links TRBV7-2 with TRBJ1-1, with D maybe TRBD1 (5 bases). The CDR3 runs to 14 residues. Germline V gives CDR1 SGHTA, CDR2 FQGNSA. V lost 4 bases to trimming and J lost 3 bases, with 12 bases between them. DNA for the CDR3: TGTGCCAGCAGCTCGGCAGGGTCATACACTGAAGCTTTCTTT. This gives the protein CASSSAGSYTEAFF.

V gene TRBV7-3 combines with J gene TRBJ1-6, with 7 bases lining up with TRBD1. Germline V CDR1 and CDR2: SGHTA, FQGTGA. This CDR3 is built from 16 residues. V shed 2 bases and J 7 bases; nucleotides not matched to a gene: 8. In DNA, the CDR3 is TGTGCCAGCAGCTTAGTGCACAGGGGTTTAAATTCACCCCTCCACTTT. Translated: CASSLVHRGLNSPLHF.

The V call is TRBV5-6, the J call TRBJ1-2; possible D gene TRBD1, 5 bases. The CDR3 spans 14 residues. CDR1 is SGHDT and CDR2 is YYEEEE in the germline V gene. The germline V and J ends were trimmed by 4 bases and 2 bases, with 12 bases remaining between them. The CDR3 coding sequence is TGTGCCAGCAGCCCCGGGAGGGGCAACTATGGCTACACCTTC. This sequence encodes CASSPGRGNYGYTF.

This sequence joins TRBV5-4 and TRBJ2-3; D ambiguous. Germline V gene lookup returns CDR1 SGHNT and CDR2 YYREEE (reference sequence). V lost 4 bases, J lost 2 bases, and 14 bases lay in between. This CDR3 is 15 amino acids long. The CDR3 is CASSQRLDLTDTQYF. The CDR3 DNA sequence: TGTGCCAGCAGCCAACGGCTAGACCTCACAGATACGCAGTATTTT.

The gene calls are TRBV27 and TRBJ2-2, with D possibly matching TRBD2 (7 bases). V shed 7 bases and J shed 8 bases, with 20 bases lying between them. The length of the CDR3 is 15 residues. Germline CDR1 reads MNHEY; CDR2 reads SMNVEV (reference sequence). This CDR3 reads CASNGGLGMQGELFF. For the CDR3, the DNA is TGTGCCAGCAACGGGGGGCTAGGGATGCAAGGGGAGCTGTTTTTT.

This chain uses TRBV7-2 with TRBJ2-7, with TRBD1 matching over 8 bases. CDR3 size: 14 residues. Germline CDR1 SGHTA, CDR2 FQGNSA. The V segment lost 1 base and the J segment 2 bases; nucleotides outside the gene matches: 1. CDR3 in amino acids: CASSLGDRPYEQYF. For the CDR3, the DNA is TGTGCCAGCAGCTTAGGGGACAGGCCCTACGAGCAGTACTTC.